A single sample is the source of the 12 T cell receptor beta chains below, sequenced in a study of CD8 T cells in Susac syndrome. With random hexamers, reverse transcription was performed on about 0.5 to 1 ug of RNA. Via MiXCR, TCRdb re-called the immunoSEQ multiplex PCR reads, giving one row per CDR3 protein. The top ten hold 0.16% of the sample, which has 160,000 or so distinct CDR3 sequences, roughly 95% seen once. The sample was CD4+ T cells from PBMCs. Receptor source: a human donor with Susac syndrome.

The chain has TRBV6-2 or TRBV6-3 and TRBJ1-1; D is perhaps TRBD1 (5 bases). Trimming left V 2 bases short and J 11 bases short, with 15 bases between. From germline, CDR1 is MNHEY and CDR2 SVGEGT. The CDR3 spans 13 residues. The CDR3 is CASSYGAGLAAFF. CDR3 coding DNA: TGTGCCAGCAGTTACGGGGCCGGTTTGGCGGCTTTCTTT.

V and J are TRBV14 and TRBJ1-6, with D perhaps matching TRBD1 (6 bases). There are 16 residues in the CDR3. V lost 4 bases and J lost 7, with 17 bases in between. Germline V gene data show CDR1 as SGHDN and CDR2 as FVKESK. The chain's CDR3 is CASSLTGDRPNSPLHF. The CDR3 nucleotides are TGTGCCAGCAGCCTGACCGGAGACAGGCCGAATTCACCCCTCCACTTT.

The rearrangement joins TRBV9 to TRBJ1-3; perhaps TRBD1 as D (5 bases). Germline V lookup: CDR1 SGDLS, CDR2 YYNGEE. Trimming took 5 bases from V and 0 from J, leaving 15 bases between them. The CDR3 is made up of 16 amino acids. CDR3 sequence (DNA): TGTGCCAGCAGTAAGATACAGGCCTCCTCTGGAAACACCATATATTTT. It translates to CASSKIQASSGNTIYF.

CDR3 region: CASSQDLGTPEAFF. CDR3 bases: TGTGCCAGCAGCCAGGACCTCGGGACCCCTGAAGCTTTCTTT. The chain links TRBV7-8 to TRBJ1-1; D possibly corresponds to TRBD1 (5 bases). Trimming removed 5 bases at V and 6 bases at J, with 16 bases between. The CDR3 has 14 residues. The germline V gene has CDR1 SGHVS and CDR2 FQNEAQ.

J is TRBJ2-7 and V is TRBV25-1; 7 bases match TRBD1. The J segment lost 5 bases and the V segment lost 3 bases, leaving 10 bases of the junction unmatched. The CDR3 covers 15 residues. From germline, CDR1 is MGHDK and CDR2 SYGVNS. CDR3 amino acids: CASSDPSTGKDEQYF. The CDR3 region has the DNA TGTGCCAGCAGTGACCCTTCGACAGGGAAGGACGAGCAGTACTTC.

This chain joins TRBV7-6 and TRBJ1-1; D is possibly TRBD1 (5 bases). Germline CDR1 reads SGHVS; CDR2 reads FNYEAQ. CDR3 length: 14 residues. V was shortened by 5 bases and J by 4 bases, with 14 bases between the two germline ends. The CDR3 DNA reads TGTGCCAGCAGCGTTGACACCCAGGGCACTGAAGCTTTCTTT. This gives the protein CASSVDTQGTEAFF.

Note on this clonotype: At one end, the junction sequence differs from germline, possibly due to a read error. The genes are TRBV5-1 and TRBJ1-5; 9 nucleotides match TRBD1. This CDR3 region has 15 residues. The V gene's germline CDR1 is SGHRS and CDR2 YFSETQ. The CDR3 region has the DNA TGCGCCAGCAGCTTGGACACAGGGGGCAACCAGCCCCAGCATTTT. This codes for CASSLDTGGNQPQHF.

The rearrangement joins TRBV7-9 to TRBJ1-5; D is undetermined. Looked up from germline, CDR1 is SEHNR and CDR2 is FQNEAQ (reference sequence). V dropped 8 bases and J dropped 3 bases, with 8 bases sitting between them. The CDR3 is 12 amino acids. CDR3 in DNA: TGTGCCAGCGGACTGAACAATCAGCCCCAGCATTTT. Its translation is CASGLNNQPQHF. Filled out from reference TRBV7-9 and TRBJ1-5, the complete variable domain reads DTGVSQNPRHKITKRGQNVTFRCDPISEHNRLYWYRQTLGQGPEFLTYFQNEAQLEKSRLLSDRFSAERPKGSFSTLEIQRTEQGDSAMYLCASGLNNQPQHFGDGTRLSIL.

V is TRBV9 and J is TRBJ2-3; D not resolved. The CDR3 is made up of 15 amino acids. Per germline, CDR1 SGDLS and CDR2 YYNGEE. V lost 6 bases and J 2 bases, leaving 16 bases between the germline ends. The DNA for the CDR3 is TGTGCCAGCAAAGCCCGGGCCCACCCCACAGATACGCAGTATTTT. The encoded protein is CASKARAHPTDTQYF.

The J gene is TRBJ2-7, the V gene TRBV29-1, with 8 positions matching TRBD1. This CDR3 is 12 amino acids long. Germline trimming cut 8 bases from V and 3 bases from J; bases unmatched to any gene: 6. Per germline, CDR1 SQVTM and CDR2 ANQGSEA. CDR3 in DNA: TGCAGCATTATCGGACAGGGCTACGAGCAGTACTTC. Protein sequence: CSIIGQGYEQYF.

The chain joins TRBV7-9 to TRBJ2-3, with 9 bases aligning to TRBD2. The junction had 1 base not matched to a gene; V was cut back by 1 base and J by 2 bases. The CDR3 sequence is 15 residues long. Looked up from germline, CDR1 is SEHNR and CDR2 is FQNEAQ (reference sequence). In DNA, the CDR3 is TGTGCCAGCAGCTTAGGACTAGCGGACACAGATACGCAGTATTTT. Translation gives CASSLGLADTDTQYF.

The V gene is TRBV5-1, the J gene TRBJ2-3; TRBD1 agrees at 8 bases. The CDR3 has 15 residues. Germline V lookup: CDR1 SGHRS, CDR2 YFSETQ. V lost 3 bases and J lost 6; bases outside the gene matches: 9. This CDR3 reads CASSSQGGEWDTQYF. The CDR3 DNA follows: TGCGCCAGCAGCTCACAGGGGGGTGAATGGGATACGCAGTATTTT. The variable domain in full, completed from reference TRBV5-1 and TRBJ2-3, reads KAGVTQTPRYLIKTRGQQVTLSCSPISGHRSVSWYQQTPGQGLQFLFEYFSETQRNKGNFPGRFSGRQFSNSRSEMNVSTLELGDSALYLCASSSQGGEWDTQYFGPGTRLTVL.